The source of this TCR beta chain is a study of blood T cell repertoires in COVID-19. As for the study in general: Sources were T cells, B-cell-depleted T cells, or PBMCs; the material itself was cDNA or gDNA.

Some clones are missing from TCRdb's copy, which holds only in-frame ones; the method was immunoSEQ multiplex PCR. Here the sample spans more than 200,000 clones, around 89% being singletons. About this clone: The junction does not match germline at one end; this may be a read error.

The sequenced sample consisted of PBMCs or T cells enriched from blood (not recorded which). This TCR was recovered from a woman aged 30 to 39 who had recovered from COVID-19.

As DNA, the CDR3 is TGTGCCATCACTGAGACAGGGGTGGACTATGGCTACACCTTC. Encoded protein: CAITETGVDYGYTF. The chain has TRBV10-3 and TRBJ1-2; 8 nucleotides align to TRBD1. CDR3 size: 14 residues. Germline CDR1 is ENHRY and CDR2 is SYGVKD.